This record concerns one T cell receptor beta chain sequence. This specimen comes from a study of blood T cell repertoires in COVID-19. Study background: The samples span acute and convalescent COVID-19 from the United States, Italy and Spain. From T cells, B-cell-depleted T cells, or PBMCs came the material, which was cDNA or gDNA.

Germline V gene sequence: CDR1 MNHEY, CDR2 SMNVEV (reference sequence). The junction had 10 bases not matched to a gene; V was cut back by 6 bases and J by 3 bases. The CDR3 totals 16 residues. Source study methods: By means of reference gene primer amplification, nucleated cell counts were estimated. Some clones are missing from TCRdb's copy, which holds only in-frame ones; the method was immunoSEQ multiplex PCR. V and J calls and clone size are those listed in that table; D and trimming were worked out from the DNA. The sample includes fewer than 250,000 clones, under 90% of them seen just once. This clonotype was obtained from a man in his sixties who had recovered from COVID-19. The sample comprised peripheral blood. This chain uses TRBV27 with TRBJ2-1, with TRBD2 identical over 8 bases. This CDR3 reads CASSREGVGYYNEQFF. In nucleotides, the CDR3 is TGTGCCAGCAGCCGGGAGGGGGTGGGCTACTACAATGAGCAGTTCTTC.